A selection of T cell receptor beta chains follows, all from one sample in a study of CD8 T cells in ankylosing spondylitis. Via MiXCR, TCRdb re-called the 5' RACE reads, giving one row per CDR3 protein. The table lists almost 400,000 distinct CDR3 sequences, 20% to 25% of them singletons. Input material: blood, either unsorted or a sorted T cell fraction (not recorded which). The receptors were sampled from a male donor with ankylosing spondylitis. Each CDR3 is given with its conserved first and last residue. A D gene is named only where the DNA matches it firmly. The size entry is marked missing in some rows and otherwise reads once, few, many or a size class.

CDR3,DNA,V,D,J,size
CASSQETSGIYEQYF,TGTGCCAGCAGCCAAGAGACTAGCGGGATCTACGAGCAGTACTTC,TRBV14,TRBD2,TRBJ2-7,.
CSAGRALSGANVLTF,TGCAGTGCTGGCAGGGCTCTCTCTGGGGCCAACGTCCTGACTTTC,TRBV20-1,.,TRBJ2-6,few
CASSLAGSGELFF,TGTGCCAGCAGCCTAGCGGGATCCGGGGAGCTGTTTTTT,TRBV7-7,TRBD2,TRBJ2-2,many
CASSFPGDSQPQHF,TGTGCCAGCAGTTTCCCCGGGGATAGTCAGCCCCAGCATTTT,TRBV12-3/TRBV12-4,.,TRBJ1-5,many
CSASGTSAYEQYF,TGCAGTGCGAGCGGGACTAGCGCCTACGAGCAGTACTTC,TRBV20-1,TRBD2,TRBJ2-7,.
CSARDLLAGGYNEQFF,TGCAGTGCTAGAGATCTACTAGCGGGAGGATACAATGAGCAGTTCTTC,TRBV20-1,TRBD2,TRBJ2-1,.
CASRQDRERTEAFF,TGTGCCAGCAGGCAGGACAGGGAGCGGACTGAAGCTTTCTTT,TRBV6-1,TRBD1,TRBJ1-1,.
CASSLAGVESYEQYF,TGTGCCAGCAGCTTAGCGGGAGTGGAATCCTACGAGCAGTACTTC,TRBV7-3,TRBD2,TRBJ2-7,.
CASSPPRGRWTSYEQYF,TGTGCCAGCAGCCCACCTAGAGGACGGTGGACCTCCTACGAGCAGTACTTC,TRBV5-4,.,TRBJ2-7,.
CAWSGIGTQETQYF,TGTGCCTGGAGTGGAATCGGAACCCAAGAGACCCAGTACTTC,TRBV30,.,TRBJ2-5,.
CASSYLRTGEQYF,TGTGCCAGCAGTTACCTCCGGACGGGCGAGCAGTACTTC,TRBV6-5,.,TRBJ2-7,.
CASSQDPGRQNYEQYF,TGCGCCAGCAGCCAAGATCCTGGACGCCAAAACTACGAGCAGTACTTC,TRBV4-1,.,TRBJ2-7,.
CASGFEFETQYF,TGCGCCAGCGGCTTCGAGTTTGAGACCCAGTACTTC,TRBV5-1,.,TRBJ2-5,.
CSAGDSPGENIQYF,TGCAGTGCTGGGGACTCTCCCGGGGAAAACATTCAGTACTTC,TRBV20-1,.,TRBJ2-4,.
CASSTHQGGYEQYF,TGTGCCAGCAGCACCCACCAGGGCGGTTACGAGCAGTACTTC,TRBV7-8,.,TRBJ2-7,few
CASSLTSGSVNEQFF,TGCGCCAGCAGCTTGACTAGCGGGAGTGTGAATGAGCAGTTCTTC,TRBV5-1,TRBD2,TRBJ2-1,few
CASSLYREGGTDTQYF,TGTGCCAGCAGCTTATACCGGGAGGGGGGCACAGATACGCAGTATTTT,TRBV7-2,TRBD2,TRBJ2-3,.
CASSAPPLAGVGKNIQYF,TGTGCCAGTAGTGCCCCTCCCCTAGCGGGAGTAGGGAAAAACATTCAGTACTTC,TRBV19,TRBD2,TRBJ2-4,.
CASSRGTGDSQPQHF,TGCGCCAGCAGCCGCGGGACAGGGGATAGTCAGCCCCAGCATTTT,TRBV5-1,TRBD1,TRBJ1-5,.
CASSLTGVGTQYF,TGTGCCAGCAGCTTAACAGGGGTTGGGACCCAGTACTTC,TRBV5-5,TRBD1,TRBJ2-5,.
CSALQGAEEKLFF,TGCAGTGCTTTACAGGGGGCTGAAGAAAAACTGTTTTTT,TRBV20-1,TRBD1,TRBJ1-4,.
CASSWTGANVLTF,TGTGCCAGCAGTTGGACTGGGGCCAACGTCCTGACTTTC,TRBV27,.,TRBJ2-6,.
CASSPQWRENSIAKNIQYF,TGTGCCAGCAGCCCCCAGTGGCGCGAGAATTCGATAGCCAAAAACATTCAGTACTTC,TRBV7-8,.,TRBJ2-4,.
CASSSRLASGTDTQYF,TGCGCCAGCAGCAGCCGACTAGCATCCGGCACAGATACGCAGTATTTT,TRBV5-1,TRBD2,TRBJ2-3,.
CSAINRDTQYF,TGCAGTGCTATTAACAGAGATACGCAGTATTTT,TRBV20-1,.,TRBJ2-3,.
CASSLGFAGATGELFF,TGTGCCAGCAGCTTAGGGTTTGCGGGAGCGACCGGGGAGCTGTTTTTT,TRBV11-2,TRBD2,TRBJ2-2,few
CASRTTGGFYNEQFF,TGTGCCAGCAGAACGACAGGGGGCTTCTACAATGAGCAGTTCTTC,TRBV12-3/TRBV12-4,TRBD1,TRBJ2-1,.
CASSQTTEGYTF,TGTGCCAGCAGCCAAACGACAGAGGGCTACACCTTC,TRBV7-9,.,TRBJ1-2,few
CSARRSGGNTIYF,TGCAGTGCTAGACGATCGGGGGGAAACACCATATATTTT,TRBV20-1,.,TRBJ1-3,.
CASSHLTSGYSYEQYF,TGTGCCAGCAGCCACCTAACTAGCGGGTACTCCTACGAGCAGTACTTC,TRBV3-1,TRBD2,TRBJ2-7,.
CASSLVASGDGYTF,TGCGCCAGCAGCTTGGTGGCTTCGGGAGATGGCTACACCTTC,TRBV5-1,.,TRBJ1-2,.
CASSQLGFGTDTQYF,TGTGCCAGCAGCCAACTAGGGTTCGGCACAGATACGCAGTATTTT,TRBV14,.,TRBJ2-3,.
CASRVTGTGELFF,TGTGCCAGCAGGGTCACAGGGACCGGGGAGCTGTTTTTT,TRBV12-3/TRBV12-4,.,TRBJ2-2,many
CASSHGGRETQYF,TGTGCCAGCAGCCACGGGGGACGGGAGACCCAGTACTTC,TRBV7-3,.,TRBJ2-5,.
CASSLPGLEQYF,TGTGCCAGCAGCTTGCCGGGGCTCGAGCAGTACTTC,TRBV7-8,.,TRBJ2-7,.
CASSPGQARGYTF,TGTGCCAGCAGCCCGGGACAGGCGAGGGGCTACACCTTC,TRBV7-2,TRBD1,TRBJ1-2,few
CASSPDQIIGELFF,TGTGCCAGCAGCCCTGACCAAATAATCGGGGAGCTGTTTTTT,TRBV3-1,.,TRBJ2-2,few
CASSLPGTGKQFF,TGTGCCAGCAGCTTGCCCGGGACAGGGAAGCAGTTCTTC,TRBV5-6,TRBD1,TRBJ2-1,few